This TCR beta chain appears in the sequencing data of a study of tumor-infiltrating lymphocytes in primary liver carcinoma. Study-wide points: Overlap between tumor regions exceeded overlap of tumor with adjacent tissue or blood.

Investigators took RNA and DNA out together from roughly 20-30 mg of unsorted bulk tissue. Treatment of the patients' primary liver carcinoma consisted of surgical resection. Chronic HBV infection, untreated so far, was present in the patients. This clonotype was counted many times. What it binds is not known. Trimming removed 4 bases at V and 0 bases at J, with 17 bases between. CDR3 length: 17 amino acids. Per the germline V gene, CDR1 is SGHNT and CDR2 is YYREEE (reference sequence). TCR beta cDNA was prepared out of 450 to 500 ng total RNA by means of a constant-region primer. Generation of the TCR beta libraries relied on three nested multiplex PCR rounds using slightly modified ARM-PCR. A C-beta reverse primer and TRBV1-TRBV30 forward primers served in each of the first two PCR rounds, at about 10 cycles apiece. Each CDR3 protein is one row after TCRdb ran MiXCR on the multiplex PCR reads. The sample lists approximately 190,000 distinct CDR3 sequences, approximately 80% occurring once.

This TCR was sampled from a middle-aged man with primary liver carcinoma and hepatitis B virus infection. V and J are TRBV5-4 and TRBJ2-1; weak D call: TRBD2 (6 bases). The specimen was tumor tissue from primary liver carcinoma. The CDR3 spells CASSPGGGGISYNEQFF. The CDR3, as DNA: TGTGCCAGCAGCCCTGGCGGAGGCGGGATCTCCTACAATGAGCAGTTCTTC.